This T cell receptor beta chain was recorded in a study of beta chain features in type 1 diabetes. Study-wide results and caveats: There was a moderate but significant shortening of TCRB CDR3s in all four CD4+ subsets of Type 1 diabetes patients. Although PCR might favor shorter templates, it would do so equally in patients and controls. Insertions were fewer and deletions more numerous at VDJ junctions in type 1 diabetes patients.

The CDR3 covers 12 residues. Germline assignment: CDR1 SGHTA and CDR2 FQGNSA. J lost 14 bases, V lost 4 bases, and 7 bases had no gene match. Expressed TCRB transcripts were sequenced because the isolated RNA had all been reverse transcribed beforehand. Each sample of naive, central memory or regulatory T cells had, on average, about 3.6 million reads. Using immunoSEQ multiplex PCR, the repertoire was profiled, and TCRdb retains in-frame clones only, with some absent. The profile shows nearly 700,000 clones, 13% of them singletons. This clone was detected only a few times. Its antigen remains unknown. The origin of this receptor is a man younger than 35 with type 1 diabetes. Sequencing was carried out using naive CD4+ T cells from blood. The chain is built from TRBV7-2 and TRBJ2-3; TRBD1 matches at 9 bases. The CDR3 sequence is CASSYGQGRGYF. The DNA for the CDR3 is TGTGCCAGCAGCTACGGACAGGGGCGAGGGTATTTT. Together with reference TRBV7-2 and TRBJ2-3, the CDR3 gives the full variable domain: GAGVSQSPSNKVTEKGKDVELRCDPISGHTALYWYRQSLGQGLEFLIYFQGNSAPDKSGLPSDRFSAERTGGSVSTLTIQRTQQEDSAVYLCASSYGQGRGYFGPGTRLTVL.